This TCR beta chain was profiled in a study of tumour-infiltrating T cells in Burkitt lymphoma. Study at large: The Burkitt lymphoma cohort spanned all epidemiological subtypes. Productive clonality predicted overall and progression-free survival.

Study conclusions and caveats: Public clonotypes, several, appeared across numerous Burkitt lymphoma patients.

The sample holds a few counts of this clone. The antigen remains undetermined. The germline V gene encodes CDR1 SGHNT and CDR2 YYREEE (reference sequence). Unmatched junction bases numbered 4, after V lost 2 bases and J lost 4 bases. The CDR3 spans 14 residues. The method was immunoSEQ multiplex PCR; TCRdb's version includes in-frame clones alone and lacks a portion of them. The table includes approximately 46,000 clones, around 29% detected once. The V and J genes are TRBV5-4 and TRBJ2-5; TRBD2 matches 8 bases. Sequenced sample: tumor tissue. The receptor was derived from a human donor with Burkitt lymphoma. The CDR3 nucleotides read TGTGCCAGCAGCTTAAGCGGGGGAGCAGAGACCCAGTACTTC. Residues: CASSLSGGAETQYF.